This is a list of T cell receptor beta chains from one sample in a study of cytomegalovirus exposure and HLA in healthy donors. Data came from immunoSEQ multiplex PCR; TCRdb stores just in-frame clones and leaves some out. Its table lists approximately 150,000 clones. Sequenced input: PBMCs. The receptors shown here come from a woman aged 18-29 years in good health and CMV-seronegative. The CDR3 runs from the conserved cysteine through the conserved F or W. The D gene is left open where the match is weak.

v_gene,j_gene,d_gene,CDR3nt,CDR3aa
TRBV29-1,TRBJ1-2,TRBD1,TGCAGCGTTGAAACAGGGGTTGGCTACACCTTC,CSVETGVGYTF
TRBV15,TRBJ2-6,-,TGTGCCACCAGCAGAGAGTCGAGCTCTGGGGCCAACGTCCTGACTTTC,CATSRESSSGANVLTF
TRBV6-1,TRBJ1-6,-,TGTGCCAGCGTACTCGGGGGAGGTTCACCCCTCCACTTT,CASVLGGGSPLHF
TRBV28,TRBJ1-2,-,TGTGCCAGCAGCTCTCCAGGGGCACAGCTCTATGGCTACACCTTC,CASSSPGAQLYGYTF
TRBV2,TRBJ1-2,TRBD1,TGTGCCAGCAGTGACGCCGACAGGGTGCTGAGCTACACCTTC,CASSDADRVLSYTF
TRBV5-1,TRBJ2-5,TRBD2,TGCGCCAGCAGCTTACAGACTAGCGGGGGACAAGAGACCCAGTACTTC,CASSLQTSGGQETQYF
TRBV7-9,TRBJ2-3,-,TGTGCCAGCAGTCTCGCAGATACGCAGTATTTT,CASSLADTQYF
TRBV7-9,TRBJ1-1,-,TGTGCCAGCAGCTTAGTCGGGGACACTGAAGCTTTCTTT,CASSLVGDTEAFF
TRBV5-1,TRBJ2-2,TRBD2,TGCGCCAGCAGCTCGGGACTAGCTGTCACCGGGGAGCTGTTTTTT,CASSSGLAVTGELFF
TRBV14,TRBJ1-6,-,TGTGCCAGCAGCCAAGTCGGTGGGGGGTGGGATTCACCCCTCCACTTT,CASSQVGGGWDSPLHF
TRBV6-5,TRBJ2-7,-,TGTGCCAGCAGTTACGACAGGCTATCCTACGAGCAGTACTTC,CASSYDRLSYEQYF
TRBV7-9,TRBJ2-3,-,TGTGCCAGCAGCTTAGTTTCCTTCACAGATACGCAGTATTTT,CASSLVSFTDTQYF
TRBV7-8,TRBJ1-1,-,TGTGCCAGCAGCCCTCACACTGAAGCTTTCTTT,CASSPHTEAFF
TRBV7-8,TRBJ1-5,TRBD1,TGTGCCAGCAGCTTAGTGAAACAGGGGGCGCGAGGCAATCAGCCCCAGCATTTT,CASSLVKQGARGNQPQHF
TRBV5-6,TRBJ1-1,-,TGTGCCAGCAGCTTCAGGGTTGGAGGGGCTTTCTTT,CASSFRVGGAFF
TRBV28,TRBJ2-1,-,TGTGCCAGCAGTTTGTACGGGAGTGTAAATGAGCAGTTCTTC,CASSLYGSVNEQFF
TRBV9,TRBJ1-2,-,TGTGCCAGCAGCCCCCCAGGCAGGGTGTCAGGGGGCTACACCTTC,CASSPPGRVSGGYTF
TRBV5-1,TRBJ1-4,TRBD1,TGCGCCAGCAGCCGCTGGGACAGCCATAATGAAAAACTGTTTTTT,CASSRWDSHNEKLFF
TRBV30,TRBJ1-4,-,TGTGCCTGGAGTTCGGGCCGGGGAGGGGAGGAGGAAAAACTGTTTTTT,CAWSSGRGGEEEKLFF
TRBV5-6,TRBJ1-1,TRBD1,TGTGCCAGCAGCTTGATAGGGACAGGTCGGAACACTGAAGCTTTCTTT,CASSLIGTGRNTEAFF
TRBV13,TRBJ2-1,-,TGTGCCAGCAGCCCCCCGGAGGGCTTATCCTACAATGAGCAGTTCTTC,CASSPPEGLSYNEQFF
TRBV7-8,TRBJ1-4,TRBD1,TGTGCCAGCAGCTTAGATCGACAGGGGGCGACTAATGAAAAACTGTTTTTT,CASSLDRQGATNEKLFF
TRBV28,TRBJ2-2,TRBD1,TGTGCCAGCAGTGTTACAGGGGCCGGGGAGCTGTTTTTT,CASSVTGAGELFF
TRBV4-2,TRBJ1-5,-,TGTGCCAGCAGCCAAGAGGGCCGGGGGGGGCCCTCCGATCAGCCCCAGCATTTT,CASSQEGRGGPSDQPQHF
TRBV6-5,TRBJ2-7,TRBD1,TGTGCCAGCAGTCAAACCGGGACAGGGAGCCACGAGCAGTACTTC,CASSQTGTGSHEQYF
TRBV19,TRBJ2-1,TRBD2,TGTGCCAGTAGTATAGGGACTAGCGGGAATGAGCAGTTCTTC,CASSIGTSGNEQFF
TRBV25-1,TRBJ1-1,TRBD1,TGTGCCAGCAGTCCCGGGACAGGGGATAAGAACACTGAAGCTTTCTTT,CASSPGTGDKNTEAFF
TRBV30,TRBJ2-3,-,TGTGCCTGGAGTGGAACCGGGGTCCGACTGGGCACAGATACGCAGTATTTT,CAWSGTGVRLGTDTQYF
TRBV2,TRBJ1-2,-,TGTGCCAGCAGTGAGGCGGCCTATGGCTACACCTTC,CASSEAAYGYTF
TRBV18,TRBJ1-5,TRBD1,TGTGCCAGCTCACCACCGGGGACAGATAATCAGCCCCAGCATTTT,CASSPPGTDNQPQHF
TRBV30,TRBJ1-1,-,TGTGCCTGGAGTGTAAACAGGGATACTGAAGCTTTCTTT,CAWSVNRDTEAFF
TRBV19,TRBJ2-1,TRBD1,TGTGCCAGTAGTATGAGTAGGGGGCCGACTTCCTACAATGAGCAGTTCTTC,CASSMSRGPTSYNEQFF
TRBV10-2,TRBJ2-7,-,TGCGCCAGCAGTCCAGGTGGAGAGCAGTACTTC,CASSPGGEQYF
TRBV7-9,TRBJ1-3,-,TGTGCCAGCAGCTTAGAATCAGGCCGGGGCTCTGGAAACACCATATATTTT,CASSLESGRGSGNTIYF
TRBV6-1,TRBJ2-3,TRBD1,TGTGCCAGCAGTGAATGGGACAGGGGGCGTCTAGATACGCAGTATTTT,CASSEWDRGRLDTQYF
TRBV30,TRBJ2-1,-,TGTGCCTGGAATAATCCGGGGACATTTCTAAGCGGCAATGAGCAGTTCTTC,CAWNNPGTFLSGNEQFF
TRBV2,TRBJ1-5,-,TGTGCCAGCACAAGGGAGGCAAAGGTCACTCAGCCCCAGCATTTT,CASTREAKVTQPQHF
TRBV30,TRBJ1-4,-,TGTGCCTGGAGTGCGGGGAGTTCAACTAATGAAAAACTGTTTTTT,CAWSAGSSTNEKLFF
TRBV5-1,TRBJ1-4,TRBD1,TGCGCCAGCAGCTCTACGTCAGGGGGAGATGAAAAACTGTTTTTT,CASSSTSGGDEKLFF
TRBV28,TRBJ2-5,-,TGTGCCAGCAGTCCCAGCGGCGCCCGGGGGACCCAGTACTTC,CASSPSGARGTQYF
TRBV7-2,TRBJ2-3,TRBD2,TGTGCCAGCAGCAGGAGAGGGGCCAGCGGGATTGCAGATACGCAGTATTTT,CASSRRGASGIADTQYF
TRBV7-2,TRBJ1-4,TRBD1,TGTGCCAGCAGCTTAGGGGACAGGGCCAATGAAAAACTGTTTTTT,CASSLGDRANEKLFF
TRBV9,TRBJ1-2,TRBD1,TGTGCCAGCAGCGTAGATCCTGGACAGGGGGCTCACACCTTC,CASSVDPGQGAHTF
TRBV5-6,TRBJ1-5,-,TGTGCCAGCAGCTTTCTTGACAGACCTAATCAGCCCCAGCATTTT,CASSFLDRPNQPQHF
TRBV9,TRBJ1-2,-,TGTGCCACCCAGGGGTACTATGGCCACACCTTC,CATQGYYGHTF
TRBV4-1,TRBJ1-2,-,TGCGCCAGCAGCCTCTTCGCGGGGAGGCACACCTTC,CASSLFAGRHTF
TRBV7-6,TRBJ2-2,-,TGTGCCAGCAGCTTAGGTCCAGCGGAGAACACCGGGGAGCTGTTTTTT,CASSLGPAENTGELFF
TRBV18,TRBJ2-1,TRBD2,TGTGCCAGCTCACCAGATCTAGCGGCCCGGAATGAGCAGTTCTTC,CASSPDLAARNEQFF
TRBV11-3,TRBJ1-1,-,TGTGCCAGCAGCCGGGAGGGCCCGGCTGAAGCTTTCTTT,CASSREGPAEAFF
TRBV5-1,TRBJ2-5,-,TGCGCCAGCAGCTTGGATTCGGTACAAGAGACCCAGTACTTC,CASSLDSVQETQYF
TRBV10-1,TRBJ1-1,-,TGCGCCAGCAGTGAGTTCTTTGGGGGCCGGAACACTGAAGCTTTCTTT,CASSEFFGGRNTEAFF
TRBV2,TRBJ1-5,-,TGTGCCAGCAGTGAGGGGCGCATGAGTAATCAGCCCCAGCATTTT,CASSEGRMSNQPQHF
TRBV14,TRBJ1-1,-,TGTGCCAGCAGCCAAAATGATATGCGGGAGGCTTTCTTT,CASSQNDMREAFF
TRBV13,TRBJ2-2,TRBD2,TGTGCCAGCAGCACAGCTAGCGGGAGGGCCACCGGGGAGCTGTTTTTT,CASSTASGRATGELFF
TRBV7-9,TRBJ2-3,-,TGTGCCAGCAGCTTACCCCCGCGGGCTTCCACAGATACGCAGTATTTT,CASSLPPRASTDTQYF